This TCR beta chain was sequenced during a study of shared clonotypes between healthy human individuals. Study-wide findings and caveats: Non-shared clonotypes showed lower generation probabilities than clonotypes common to all four donors. The naive CD4 repertoires of several donors were compared, and about 5% of clonotypes were shared. Generally, estimated richness proved larger in naive subsets than it did in memory subsets.

Trimming removed 4 bases from V and 0 bases from J; junction bases left unmatched: 3. Germline assignment: CDR1 SQVTM and CDR2 ANQGSEA. The CDR3 is 13 amino acids. Libraries were prepared by immunoSEQ multiplex PCR; TCRdb keeps only in-frame clonotypes and omits some of them. The sample lists approximately 1.4 million clones; under 99% were seen once. Notes on this clone: Its cognate antigen is unknown.

Sequencing was done on a sample of naive CD4+ T cells sorted from blood. Subset: CD45RA+ positively selected. The genes are TRBV29-1 and TRBJ2-7; TRBD1 aligns across 7 bases. This TCR derives from a man aged 25-45 years in good health. The CDR3 nucleotides are TGCAGCGTTGTGAGGGACAGCTCCTACGAGCAGTACTTC. Translating gives CSVVRDSSYEQYF.